This T cell receptor (beta chain) was observed in a study of OX40 agonist ivuxolimab in advanced cancers. Overall study context: The study treated patients with ivuxolimab, an agonistic anti-OX40 (CD134) antibody. Study findings and constraints: Among the lowest peripheral clonal expansion occurred in 0.1-3.0 mg/kg partial responders.

CDR3 length: 15 amino acids. The ends lost 4 bases at V and 2 bases at J; junction bases unmatched: 5. CDR1 and CDR2 (germline): MDHEN, SYDVKM. The method was immunoSEQ multiplex PCR; TCRdb's version includes in-frame clones alone and lacks a portion of them. The sample lists fewer than 85,000 clones, 70% to 90% occurring once. Comments on this clone: No antigen is known for it.

Material: CD4+ or CD8+ T cells sorted from blood, obtained in a trial of the OX40 agonist ivuxolimab. The receptor was isolated from an adult with an advanced solid tumor such as melanoma, head and neck, liver or kidney cancer. The chain links TRBV28 to TRBJ2-1; 7 nucleotides align to TRBD1. The chain's CDR3 is CASSYDRAPYNEQFF. In DNA, the CDR3 is TGTGCCAGCAGTTATGACAGGGCTCCCTACAATGAGCAGTTCTTC.